The clone carrying this T cell receptor (beta chain) was seen many times. Antigen specificity is unknown. Amplification of TCR beta CDR3 regions was performed using RNA transcripts as template. The HTBI primer set served for first-round RT-PCR of the TCR CDR3. MiXCR, run by TCRdb on the multiplex PCR reads, gives a single entry per CDR3 protein. The sample consists of about 620,000 distinct CDR3 sequences, roughly 16% of them appearing once. These data belong to a study of T cells in Graves' hyperthyroidism and ophthalmopathy. Notes on the study in general: Most clonotypes expanded in thyroid above 0.001 were likewise present in blood.

This CDR3 spans 15 amino acids. Germline CDR1 SNHLY, CDR2 FYNNEI. V lost 1 base and J lost 2; bases outside the gene matches: 4. The chain uses TRBV2 and TRBJ2-5; TRBD1 aligns across 7 bases. The sequence was obtained from a woman between 25 and 40 years old with Graves' hyperthyroidism. Sequencing used blood. The chain's CDR3 is CASSEDRGFQETQYF. The CDR3 region has the DNA TGTGCCAGCAGTGAAGACAGGGGATTTCAAGAGACCCAGTACTTC.